Listed here are 3 T cell receptor beta chains from one sample, sequenced in a study of blood T cells in healthy people across ages. The use of a sample-barcoded 5' primer and a J-beta primer mix characterized a second PCR of 7 to 11 cycles. TCRdb reprocessed the 5' RACE reads with MiXCR, giving one entry per CDR3 protein. The sample contains about 650,000 distinct CDR3 sequences, 32% of which appear only once. The specimen was blood. The receptors were gathered from a woman aged 80 or over in good health.

A remark on this clonotype: A read error may produce the germline difference seen at one junction end. The chain recombines TRBV11-2 with TRBJ2-1; D is unclear. Per the germline V gene, CDR1 is SGHAT and CDR2 is FQNNGV. The CDR3 covers 14 residues. CDR3 DNA sequence: TGTGCCAGCACCTGGGCGAGCTCCTACAATGAGCAGTTCTTT. It encodes CASTWASSYNEQFF.

At least ten counts were recorded for this clonotype. The chain has TRBV27 and TRBJ2-4; TRBD2 matches at 9 bases. CDR3 length equals 16 residues. The V gene's germline CDR1 is MNHEY and CDR2 SMNVEV (reference sequence). J lost 7 bases, V lost 3 bases, and 10 bases had no gene match. The CDR3 loop reads CASSLGRGGLRNIQYF. In nucleotides, the CDR3 is TGTGCCAGCAGTTTGGGGCGGGGGGGCCTCAGGAACATTCAGTACTTC.

V usage is TRBV24-1 and J usage is TRBJ1-1; D may be TRBD1 (6 bases). Germline CDR1 is KGHDR and CDR2 is SFDVKD. V was clipped by 7 bases and J by 7 bases, with 12 bases between them. There are 12 residues in the CDR3. CDR3: CATRGDRLEAFF. The CDR3 DNA reads TGTGCCACCAGGGGAGACAGGCTTGAAGCTTTCTTT.